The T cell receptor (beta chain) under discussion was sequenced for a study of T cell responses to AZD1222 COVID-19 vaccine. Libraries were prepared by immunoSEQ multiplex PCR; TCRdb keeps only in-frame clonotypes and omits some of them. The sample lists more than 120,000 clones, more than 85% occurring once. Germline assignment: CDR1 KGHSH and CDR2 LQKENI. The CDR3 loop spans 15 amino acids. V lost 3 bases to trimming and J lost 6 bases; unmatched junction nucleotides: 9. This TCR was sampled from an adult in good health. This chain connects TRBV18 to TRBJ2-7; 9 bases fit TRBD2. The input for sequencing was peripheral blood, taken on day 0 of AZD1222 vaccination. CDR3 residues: CASSPPGLASVEQYF. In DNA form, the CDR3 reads TGTGCCAGCTCACCGCCGGGACTAGCATCGGTCGAGCAGTACTTC.